This T cell receptor beta chain was documented in a study of T cells after yellow fever vaccination. One entry per CDR3 protein, called by TCRdb with MiXCR from the 5' RACE reads. The data contain about 85,000 distinct CDR3 sequences, about 14% of them singletons. The source of this sequence is a man aged 18-30 years who received the YFV17D yellow fever vaccine. The material sequenced was CD8+ T cells not binding an NS4B(214-222) dextramer, sorted from PBMCs, taken approximately 22 days after the first yellow fever vaccination.

Here the CDR3 DNA reads TGTGCCAGCAGTTTCGGGACAGGGGGCTACAATGAGCAGTTCTTC. This gives the protein CASSFGTGGYNEQFF. The chain couples TRBV6-5 to TRBJ2-1; 11 bases are shared with TRBD1. Germline V lookup: CDR1 MNHEY, CDR2 SVGAGI. The V segment lost 4 bases and the J segment 3 bases; nucleotides outside the gene matches: 2. This CDR3 region has 15 residues.